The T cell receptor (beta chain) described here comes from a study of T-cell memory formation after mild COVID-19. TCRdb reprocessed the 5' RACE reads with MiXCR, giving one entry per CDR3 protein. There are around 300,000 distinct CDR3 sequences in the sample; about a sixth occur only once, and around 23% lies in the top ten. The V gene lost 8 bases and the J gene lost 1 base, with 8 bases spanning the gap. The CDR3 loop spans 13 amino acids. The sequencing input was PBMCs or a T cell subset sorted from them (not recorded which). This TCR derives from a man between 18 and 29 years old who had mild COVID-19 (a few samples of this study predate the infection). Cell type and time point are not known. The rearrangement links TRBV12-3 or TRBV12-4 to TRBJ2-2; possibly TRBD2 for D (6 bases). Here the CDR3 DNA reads TGTGCCAGCTGGAGGGGGAACACCGGGGAGCTGTTTTTT. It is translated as CASWRGNTGELFF.